The clone carrying this TCR beta chain was observed many times. No antigen is known for it. This record belongs to a study of T-cell memory formation after mild COVID-19. Study observations and caveats: Detection of some responders pre-infection suggested pre-existing cross-reactive memory T cells participated. CD4/CD8 balance characterized clones contracting day 15 to 85, and CD4+ skew characterized later expanders. Those CD4+ clones that contracted were mainly in CM and EM (CD8+ ones in EMRA).

5'RACE, which relied on constant-segment primers, yielded TCR alpha and TCR beta cDNA libraries carrying sample barcodes and UMIs. From the 5' RACE reads, TCRdb called clonotypes with MiXCR, one entry per CDR3 protein. Of 30,000 to 45,000 distinct CDR3 sequences listed, 9.5% to 12% are singletons. V was shortened by 3 bases and J by 13 bases, with 15 bases between the two germline ends. The CDR3 covers 12 residues. Per the germline V gene, CDR1 is KGHSH and CDR2 is LQKENI. This TCR was recovered from a man between 18 and 35 years old who had mild COVID-19 (a few samples of this study predate the infection). Cell type and time point are not known. This chain links TRBV18 with TRBJ1-2, with D possibly matching TRBD1 (6 bases). What was sequenced was PBMCs or a T cell subset sorted from them (not recorded which). CDR3: CASSPGQWGFTF. CDR3 nucleotide sequence: TGTGCCAGCTCACCCGGACAGTGGGGTTTCACCTTC.